This T cell receptor beta chain appears in the sequencing data of a study of blood T cell repertoires in COVID-19. Germline CDR1 is LGHDT and CDR2 is YNNKEL (reference sequence). V trimming: 5 bases; J trimming: 5 bases; junction bases outside the gene matches: 7. The CDR3 loop spans 14 amino acids. Sequencing was performed with immunoSEQ multiplex PCR; in TCRdb, only in-frame clones are kept and a portion is missing. This table has 45,000 to 70,000 clones, 80% to 85% appearing once. This TCR was sampled from an elderly woman with acute or convalescent COVID-19. The gene calls are TRBV3-1 (or the pseudogene TRBV3-2) and TRBJ2-7; TRBD1 matches at 9 bases. The sequencing input was peripheral blood. CDR3 sequence: CASSSRDRVHEQYF. DNA for the CDR3: TGTGCCAGCAGCTCCCGGGACAGGGTCCACGAGCAGTACTTC.